This TCR beta chain came from a study of T cell responses to AZD1222 COVID-19 vaccine. Study details: Second-dose timings of about 4 or about 12 weeks were pooled. Study observations and caveats: There were mostly white British donors and more females than males, and clonal diversity was possibly underestimated. Per reports, nearly half of all spike-specific TCRs target regions that are unmutated in variants. Spike-specific TCR depth and breadth grew after two AZD1222 doses.

About this clone: The antigen is undetermined.

Sequencing used immunoSEQ multiplex PCR; TCRdb keeps in-frame clones, though not all of them. This sample has more than 90,000 clones, with about 86% found just once. Deletions cut 0 bases from V and 1 base from J, with 9 bases between. CDR1 is SGHAT and CDR2 is FQNNGV in the germline V gene. The CDR3 is 15 amino acids. This specimen consisted of peripheral blood, obtained on day 0 of AZD1222 vaccination. The TCR comes from an adult in good health. The gene calls are TRBV11-2 and TRBJ1-1; D unresolved. CDR3 protein: CASSLDLTGNTEAFF. In DNA, the CDR3 is TGTGCCAGCAGCTTAGATCTAACGGGGAACACTGAAGCTTTCTTT.